The 5 T cell receptor beta chains given below trace back to one sample, sequenced in a study of chemoradiotherapy in HPV16-positive cancers. TCRdb keeps only in-frame clones here, not all; method: immunoSEQ multiplex PCR. This table holds 12,000 or so clones, roughly four fifths found once. This specimen was collected from a patient who underwent chemoradiotherapy. The receptors were sampled from a human donor with HPV-associated anogenital cancer.

In DNA, the CDR3 is TGTGCCAGCGGGCCCGTCCCCCCTTCCTACGAGCAGTACTTC. Translating gives CASGPVPPSYEQYF. The chain uses TRBV27 and TRBJ2-7; D uncertain. Trimming stripped 8 bases from V and 1 base from J, with 15 bases between. The germline CDR1 and CDR2 sequences are MNHEY and SMNVEV (reference sequence). CDR3 length: 14 residues.

This rearrangement joins TRBV6-6 to TRBJ2-5; the match to TRBD2 covers 13 bases. The CDR3 runs to 15 residues. J gave up 3 bases and V 6 bases, and 4 bases lay outside the gene matches. Germline assignment: CDR1 MNHNY and CDR2 SVGAGI (reference sequence). The CDR3 bases are TGTGCCAGCAGAATCACTAGCGGGAGGGAAGAGACCCAGTACTTC. This sequence encodes CASRITSGREETQYF.

The rearrangement joins TRBV7-2 to TRBJ1-2, with D unclear. The germline CDR1 and CDR2 sequences are SGHTA and FQGNSA. Trimming took off 5 bases at V and 4 bases at J, with 8 bases between the two ends. The CDR3 is 12 amino acids. The CDR3 is CASSPTGYGYTF. DNA of the CDR3: TGTGCCAGCAGCCCCACGGGCTATGGCTACACCTTC.

This clone came up a few times. V usage is TRBV27 and J usage is TRBJ2-7, with 10 bases lining up with TRBD2. The CDR3 has 15 amino acids. Germline-derived CDR1 and CDR2 are MNHEY and SMNVEV (reference sequence). V was pared by 3 bases and J by 2 bases, with 4 bases of the junction left unmatched. CDR3 in amino acids: CASSFLAGGPYEQYF. The CDR3 coding sequence is TGTGCCAGCAGTTTCTTAGCGGGAGGACCCTACGAGCAGTACTTC.

The rearrangement links TRBV6-1 to TRBJ1-5, with a weak D call TRBD1 (6 bases). CDR1 is MNHNS and CDR2 is SASEGT in the germline V gene. The CDR3 consists of 13 residues. Trimming left V 3 bases short and J 5 bases short, with 8 bases between. Here the CDR3 reads CASSDYRDQPQHF. In DNA form, the CDR3 reads TGTGCCAGCAGTGACTACAGGGATCAGCCCCAGCATTTT.